This T cell receptor (beta chain) was sequenced during a study of cytomegalovirus exposure and HLA in healthy donors. A multiplex PCR was run with 60 Vbeta primers and 13 Jbeta primers. The protocol was immunoSEQ multiplex PCR, while the TCRdb copy is restricted to in-frame clones and leaves out a portion. The sample holds roughly 240,000 clones, around 76% seen once. This TCR came from a woman between 35 and 50 years old in good health and CMV-seropositive. What was sequenced was PBMCs.

CDR3 region: CASSYSASNEKLFF. CDR3 in DNA: TGTGCCAGCAGTTACAGCGCCTCTAATGAAAAACTGTTTTTT. This chain joins TRBV6-5 and TRBJ1-4, with no clear D. Germline loops: CDR1 MNHEY, CDR2 SVGAGI. Trimming took off 2 bases at V and 3 bases at J, with 7 bases between the two ends. The CDR3 runs 14 residues.